The 8 T cell receptor beta chains below were found in one sample sequenced in a study of blood T cells in healthy people across ages. The authors ran a second PCR of about 7 to 11 cycles using a sample-barcoded 5' primer and a J-beta primer mix. Via MiXCR, TCRdb re-called the 5' RACE reads, giving one row per CDR3 protein. The table has about 1,400,000 distinct CDR3 sequences, approximately 59% seen once. The specimen sequenced was blood. All receptors come from a man aged 18-30 years in good health.

This clonotype was seen a few times. The rearrangement links TRBV12-3 or TRBV12-4 to TRBJ1-2, with 10 bases that match TRBD1. This CDR3 is built from 14 residues. J lost 6 bases, V lost 5 bases, and 6 bases had no gene match. The CDR3 protein is CASSLGQGVNGYTF. In nucleotides, the CDR3 is TGTGCCAGCAGTCTAGGACAGGGGGTCAATGGCTACACCTTC.

The chain carries TRBV25-1 and TRBJ1-2; 8 bases are shared with TRBD1. Germline V CDR1 and CDR2: MGHDK, SYGVNS. The CDR3 sequence is 14 residues long. Trimming removed 4 bases from V and 3 bases from J; junction bases left unmatched: 4. The CDR3 region has the DNA TGTGCCAGCAGTGGAGACAGGGGCTACTATGGCTACACCTTC. It yields the protein CASSGDRGYYGYTF.

This clonotype was seen only once. The CDR3 protein is CASGAGGLKQYF. The DNA for the CDR3 is TGTGCCAGCGGGGCGGGAGGACTAAAGCAGTACTTC. The V call is TRBV6-2 or TRBV6-3, the J call TRBJ2-5; TRBD2 matches 8 bases. In germline, CDR1 is MNHEY, CDR2 SVGEGT. Trimming removed 8 bases from V and 11 bases from J; junction bases left unmatched: 10. CDR3 length: 12 residues.

This chain connects TRBV5-1 to TRBJ2-5; the match to TRBD2 covers 9 bases. J lost 4 bases, V lost 4 bases, and 8 bases had no gene match. The V gene's germline CDR1 is SGHRS and CDR2 YFSETQ. The CDR3 has 15 residues. CDR3 region: CASSPSGASRETQYF. CDR3 coding DNA: TGCGCCAGCAGCCCTAGCGGGGCCTCCAGAGAGACCCAGTACTTC.

This rearrangement joins TRBV5-1 to TRBJ1-2; D gene unclear. Germline V lookup: CDR1 SGHRS, CDR2 YFSETQ. This CDR3 is 15 amino acids long. V was shortened by 4 bases and J by 4 bases, with 17 bases between the two germline ends. CDR3 in amino acids: CASSPALQEPYGYTF. The CDR3 DNA follows: TGCGCCAGCAGCCCCGCATTGCAGGAACCCTATGGCTACACCTTC.

The chain carries TRBV7-9 and TRBJ2-1, with 10 bases matching TRBD2. V shed 4 bases, J shed 4 bases, and the junction held 13 bases outside the gene matches. The CDR3 covers 18 residues. Germline V CDR1 and CDR2: SEHNR, FQNEAQ (reference sequence). The DNA for the CDR3 is TGTGCCAGCAGCTCGGACGAAGCGGGAGGGAGATTATACAATGAGCAGTTCTTC. Its translation: CASSSDEAGGRLYNEQFF.

The chain carries TRBV18 and TRBJ2-7; D perhaps matches TRBD2 (6 bases). CDR3 size: 16 residues. Trimming shortened V by 6 bases and J by 6 bases, and 24 bases separated the two germline ends. Germline V gene lookup returns CDR1 KGHSH and CDR2 LQKENI. The CDR3: CASSVYRGAGNFEQYF. CDR3 nucleotide sequence: TGTGCCAGCTCCGTTTATAGGGGCGCGGGAAATTTCGAGCAGTACTTC.

J is TRBJ1-1 and V is TRBV25-1, with D uncertain. This CDR3 has 13 amino acids. The germline gives CDR1 MGHDK, CDR2 SYGVNS. Between the trimmed V and J ends, which lost 6 bases and 1 base, there was a span of 9 bases. CDR3 in DNA: TGTGCCAGCAGGAGAGGTGGGAACACTGAAGCTTTCTTT. It specifies CASRRGGNTEAFF.